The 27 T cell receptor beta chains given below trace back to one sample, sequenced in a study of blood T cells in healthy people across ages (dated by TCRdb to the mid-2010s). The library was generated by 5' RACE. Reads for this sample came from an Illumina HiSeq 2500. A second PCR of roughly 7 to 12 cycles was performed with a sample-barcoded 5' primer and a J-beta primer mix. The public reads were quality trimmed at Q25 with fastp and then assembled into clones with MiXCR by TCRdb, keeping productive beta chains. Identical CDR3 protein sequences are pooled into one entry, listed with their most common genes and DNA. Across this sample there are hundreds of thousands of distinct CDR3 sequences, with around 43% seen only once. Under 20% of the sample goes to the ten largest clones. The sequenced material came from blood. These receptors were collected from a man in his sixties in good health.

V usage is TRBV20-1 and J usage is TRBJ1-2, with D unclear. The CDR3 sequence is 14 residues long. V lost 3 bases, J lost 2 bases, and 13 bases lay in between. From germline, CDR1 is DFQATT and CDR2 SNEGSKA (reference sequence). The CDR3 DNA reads TGCAGTGCTAGTTTGGGCCGGAGGAACTATGGCTACACCTTC. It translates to CSASLGRRNYGYTF.

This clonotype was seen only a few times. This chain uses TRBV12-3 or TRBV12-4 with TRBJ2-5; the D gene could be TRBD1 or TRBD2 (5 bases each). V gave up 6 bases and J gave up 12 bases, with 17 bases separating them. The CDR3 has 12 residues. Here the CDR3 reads CASSNFGAREYF. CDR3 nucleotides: TGTGCCAGCAGCAATTTCGGGGCGCGGGAGTACTTC.

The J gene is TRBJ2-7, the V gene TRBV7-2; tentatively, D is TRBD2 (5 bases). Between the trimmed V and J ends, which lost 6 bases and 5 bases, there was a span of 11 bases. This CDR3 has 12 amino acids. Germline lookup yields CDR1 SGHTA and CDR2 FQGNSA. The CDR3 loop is CASSAGVHEQYF. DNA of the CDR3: TGTGCCAGCAGTGCCGGGGTCCACGAGCAGTACTTC.

DNA of the CDR3: TGTGCCAGCAGTAGGACAGCTGGAACTAACTATGGCTACACCTTC. Its protein is CASSRTAGTNYGYTF. V gene TRBV12-3 or TRBV12-4 combines with J gene TRBJ1-2; tentatively, D is TRBD1 (6 bases). CDR3 length: 15 amino acids. V was trimmed by 5 bases and J by 0 bases, leaving 13 bases between them.

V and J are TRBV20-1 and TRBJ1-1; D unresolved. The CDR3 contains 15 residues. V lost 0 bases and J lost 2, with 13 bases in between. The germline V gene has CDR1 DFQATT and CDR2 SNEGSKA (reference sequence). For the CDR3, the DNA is TGCAGTGCTAGAGATCGATCGCACATCAACACTGAAGCTTTCTTT. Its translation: CSARDRSHINTEAFF.

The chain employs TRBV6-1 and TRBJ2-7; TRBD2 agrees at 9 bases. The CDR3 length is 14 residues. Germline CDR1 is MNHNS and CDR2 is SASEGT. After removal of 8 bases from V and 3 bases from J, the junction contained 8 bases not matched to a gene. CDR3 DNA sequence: TGTGCCAGCTCTTCTGAAGCGGGGGGCTACGAGCAGTACTTC. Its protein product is CASSSEAGGYEQYF.

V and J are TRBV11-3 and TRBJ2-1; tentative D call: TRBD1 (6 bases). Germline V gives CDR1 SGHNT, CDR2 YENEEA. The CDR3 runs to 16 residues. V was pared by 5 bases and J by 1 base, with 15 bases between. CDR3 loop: CASSAKTGISYNEQFF. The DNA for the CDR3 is TGTGCCAGCAGCGCCAAAACAGGGATATCCTACAATGAGCAGTTCTTC.

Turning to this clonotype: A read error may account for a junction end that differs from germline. CDR3 loop: CVSSQKLAGGPGEETQYF. The CDR3 DNA reads as TGTGTCAGCAGCCAAAAACTAGCGGGGGGGCCCGGTGAAGAGACCCAGTACTTC. The rearrangement joins TRBV3-1 to TRBJ2-5, with 13 nucleotides matching TRBD2. Germline V CDR1 and CDR2: LGHDT, YNNKEL (reference sequence). The CDR3 has 18 residues.

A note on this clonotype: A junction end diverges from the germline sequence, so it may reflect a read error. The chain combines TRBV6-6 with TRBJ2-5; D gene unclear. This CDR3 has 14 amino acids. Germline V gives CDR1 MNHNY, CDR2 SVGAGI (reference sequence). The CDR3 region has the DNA TGTACCAGCAAGCAAACGGGCTCACAAGAGACCCAGTACTTC. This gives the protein CTSKQTGSQETQYF.

The CDR3 region is CASSLKPGTSNTEAFF. Written as DNA, the CDR3 is TGTGCCAGCAGTTTAAAGCCCGGGACATCGAACACTGAAGCTTTCTTT. This rearrangement joins TRBV12-3 or TRBV12-4 to TRBJ1-1; possibly TRBD1 for D (6 bases). The length of the CDR3 is 16 residues. Deletions cut 2 bases from V and 1 base from J, with 14 bases between.

This chain's CDR3 is CASSLRVGSDNEQFF. Written as DNA, the CDR3 is TGCGCCAGCAGCTTGAGGGTGGGATCAGACAATGAGCAGTTCTTC. The rearrangement links TRBV5-1 to TRBJ2-1, with D uncertain. Looked up from germline, CDR1 is SGHRS and CDR2 is YFSETQ. V was shortened by 1 base and J by 5 bases, with 13 bases between the two germline ends. This CDR3 has 15 amino acids.

The CDR3 spells CASSHGTSDQNEQFF. CDR3 DNA: TGCGCCAGCAGCCACGGGACTAGCGACCAGAATGAGCAGTTCTTC. The rearrangement uses TRBV5-1 and TRBJ2-1; 10 nucleotides align to TRBD2. The CDR3 has 15 residues. Germline loops: CDR1 SGHRS, CDR2 YFSETQ. V shed 4 bases and J 7 bases; nucleotides not matched to a gene: 8.

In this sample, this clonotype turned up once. CDR3 nucleotides: TGTGCCTGGAGGCCACGAGCGGTCCAAGAGACCCAGTACTTC. Translated: CAWRPRAVQETQYF. The chain has TRBV30 and TRBJ2-5; a possible D gene is TRBD2 (5 bases). CDR1 is GTSNPN and CDR2 is SVGIG in the germline V gene (reference sequence). Trimming took 3 bases from V and 1 from J, leaving 12 bases between them. The CDR3 sequence is 14 residues long.

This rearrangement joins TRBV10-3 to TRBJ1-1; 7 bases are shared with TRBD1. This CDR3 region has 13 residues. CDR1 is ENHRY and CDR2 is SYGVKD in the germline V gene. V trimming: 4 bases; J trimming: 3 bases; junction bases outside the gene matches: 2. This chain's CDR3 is CAISGDRDTEAFF. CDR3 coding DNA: TGTGCCATCAGTGGGGACAGAGACACTGAAGCTTTCTTT.

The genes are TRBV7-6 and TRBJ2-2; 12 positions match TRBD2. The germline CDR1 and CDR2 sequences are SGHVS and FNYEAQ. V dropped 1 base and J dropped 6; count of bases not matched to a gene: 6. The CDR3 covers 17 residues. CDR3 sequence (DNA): TGTGCCAGCAGCTTAGGAGCTAGCGGGGGGGCGTCCGGGGAGCTGTTTTTT. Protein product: CASSLGASGGASGELFF.

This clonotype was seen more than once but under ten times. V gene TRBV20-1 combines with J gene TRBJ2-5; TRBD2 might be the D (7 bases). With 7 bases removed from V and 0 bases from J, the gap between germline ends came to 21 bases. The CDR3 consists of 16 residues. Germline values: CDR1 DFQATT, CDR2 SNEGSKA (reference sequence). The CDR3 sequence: CSGRGFGGANQETQYF. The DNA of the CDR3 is TGCAGTGGGCGGGGCTTTGGGGGGGCGAACCAAGAGACCCAGTACTTC.

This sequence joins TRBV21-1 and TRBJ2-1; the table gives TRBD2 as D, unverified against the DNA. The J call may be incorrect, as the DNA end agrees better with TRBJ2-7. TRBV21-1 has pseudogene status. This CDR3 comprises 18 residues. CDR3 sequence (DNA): TGTGCCAGCAGCATCTCAAAAGTCTATAGCGGGGAGTACAATGAGCAGTACTTC. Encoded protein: CASSISKVYSGEYNEQYF.

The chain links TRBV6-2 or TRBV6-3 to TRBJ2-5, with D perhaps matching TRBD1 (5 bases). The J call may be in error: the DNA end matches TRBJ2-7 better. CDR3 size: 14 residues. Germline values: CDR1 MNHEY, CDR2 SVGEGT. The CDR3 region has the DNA TGTGCCAGCAGTTATTGGGGCAGCCTCTACGAGCAGTACTTC. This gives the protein CASSYWGSLYEQYF.

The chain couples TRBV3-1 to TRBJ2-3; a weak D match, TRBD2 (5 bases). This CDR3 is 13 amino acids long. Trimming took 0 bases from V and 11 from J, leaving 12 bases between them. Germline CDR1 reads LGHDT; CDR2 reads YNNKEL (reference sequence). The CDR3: CASSQDPGVLQYF. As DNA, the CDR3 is TGTGCCAGCAGCCAAGATCCCGGGGTGCTGCAGTATTTT.

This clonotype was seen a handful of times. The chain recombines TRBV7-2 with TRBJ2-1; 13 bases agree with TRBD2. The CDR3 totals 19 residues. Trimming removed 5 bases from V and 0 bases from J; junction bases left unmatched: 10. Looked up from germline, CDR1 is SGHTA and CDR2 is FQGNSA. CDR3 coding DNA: TGTGCCAGCAGCCTACGACTAGCGGGGGGCCGGAGCTCCTACAATGAGCAGTTCTTC. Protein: CASSLRLAGGRSSYNEQFF.

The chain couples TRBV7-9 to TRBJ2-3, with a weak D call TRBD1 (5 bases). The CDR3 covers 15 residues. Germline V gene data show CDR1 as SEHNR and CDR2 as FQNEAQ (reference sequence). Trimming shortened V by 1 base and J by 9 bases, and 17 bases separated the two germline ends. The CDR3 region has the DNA TGTGCCAGCAGCTTAGGTTTCAGGGATTTGGGAACGCAGTATTTT. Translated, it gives CASSLGFRDLGTQYF. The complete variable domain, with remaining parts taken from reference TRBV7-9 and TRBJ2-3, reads DTGVSQNPRHKITKRGQNVTFRCDPISEHNRLYWYRQTLGQGPEFLTYFQNEAQLEKSRLLSDRFSAERPKGSFSTLEIQRTEQGDSAMYLCASSLGFRDLGTQYFGPGTRLTVL.

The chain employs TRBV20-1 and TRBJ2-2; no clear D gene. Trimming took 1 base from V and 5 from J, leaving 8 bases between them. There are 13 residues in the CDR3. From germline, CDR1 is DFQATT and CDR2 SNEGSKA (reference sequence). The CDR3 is CSARAQMTGELFF. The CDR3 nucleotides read TGCAGTGCTAGAGCCCAAATGACCGGGGAGCTGTTTTTT.

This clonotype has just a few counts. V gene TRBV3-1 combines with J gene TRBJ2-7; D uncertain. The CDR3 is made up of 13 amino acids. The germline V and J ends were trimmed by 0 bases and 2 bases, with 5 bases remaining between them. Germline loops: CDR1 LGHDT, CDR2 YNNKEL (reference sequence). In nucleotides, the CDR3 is TGTGCCAGCAGCCAAGATGGCACCTACGAGCAGTACTTC. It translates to CASSQDGTYEQYF.

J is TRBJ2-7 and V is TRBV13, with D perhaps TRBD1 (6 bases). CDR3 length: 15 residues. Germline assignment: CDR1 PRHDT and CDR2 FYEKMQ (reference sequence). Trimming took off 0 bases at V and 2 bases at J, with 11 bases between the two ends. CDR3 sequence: CASSLGVRGPYEQYF. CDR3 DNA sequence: TGTGCCAGCAGCTTAGGGGTCAGGGGCCCCTACGAGCAGTACTTC.

The CDR3 loop reads CASAIVGRVSETQYF. The CDR3 DNA is TGCGCCAGCGCCATCGTTGGCAGGGTGTCGGAGACCCAGTACTTC. The V call is TRBV5-1, the J call TRBJ2-7; D possibly corresponds to TRBD1 (5 bases). The J call may be in error: the DNA end matches TRBJ2-5 better. The CDR3 totals 15 residues. Germline V lookup: CDR1 SGHRS, CDR2 YFSETQ.

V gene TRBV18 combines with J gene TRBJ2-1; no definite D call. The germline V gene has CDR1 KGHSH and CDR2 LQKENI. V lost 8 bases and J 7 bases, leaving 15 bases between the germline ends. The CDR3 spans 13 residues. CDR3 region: CASARFGLNEQFF. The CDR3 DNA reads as TGTGCCAGCGCACGGTTTGGCTTGAATGAGCAGTTCTTC.

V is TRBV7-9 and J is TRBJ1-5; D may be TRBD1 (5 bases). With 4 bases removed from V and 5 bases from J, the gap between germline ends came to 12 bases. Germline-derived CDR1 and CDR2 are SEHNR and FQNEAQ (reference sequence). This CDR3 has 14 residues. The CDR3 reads CASSSAQGDQPQHF. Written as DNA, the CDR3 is TGTGCCAGCAGCTCGGCCCAGGGCGATCAGCCCCAGCATTTT.